This T cell receptor (beta chain) stems from a study of siplizumab effects on memory and regulatory T cells. General study results and limits: Most alloreactive clones went unmapped to unstimulated subsets; only a minor fraction mapped.

For 6 days at 37°C, the mixed lymphocyte reaction cells were kept in coculture. With respect to this clone: Its antigen is still unknown.

Per sample, the assay covered roughly 10^5 TCR templates. Here immunoSEQ multiplex PCR was the method, and the copy in TCRdb shows in-frame clones only, minus some. The sample has over 7,500 clones, 40% seen once. The germline CDR1 and CDR2 sequences are KGHSH and LQKENI. This CDR3 is built from 16 residues. Trimming cost V 6 bases and J 6 bases, with 24 bases left between them. Sequencing input: CFSE-low (dividing) CD4+ T cells sorted from an allogeneic mixed lymphocyte reaction. The chain has TRBV18 and TRBJ2-7; D is undetermined. This TCR derives from a human donor in good health; the cells came from an allogeneic mixed lymphocyte reaction. The CDR3, as DNA: TGTGCCAGCTCCGCCCCGACTGGTGGAGCGAGTCGCGAGCAGTACTTC. Encoded protein: CASSAPTGGASREQYF.